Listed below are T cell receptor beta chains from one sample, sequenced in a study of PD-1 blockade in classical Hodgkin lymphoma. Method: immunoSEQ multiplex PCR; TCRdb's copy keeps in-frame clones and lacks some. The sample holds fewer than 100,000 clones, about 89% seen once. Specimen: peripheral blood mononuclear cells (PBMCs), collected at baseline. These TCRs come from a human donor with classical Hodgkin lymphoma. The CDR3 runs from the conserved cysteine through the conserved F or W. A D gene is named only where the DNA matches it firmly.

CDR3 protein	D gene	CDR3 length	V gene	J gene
CASSFLRQNTEAFF	.	14	TRBV11-2	TRBJ1-1
CASSGQGFANQPQHF	TRBD1	15	TRBV6-1	TRBJ1-5
CSVDPEGGNYGYTF	.	14	TRBV29-1	TRBJ1-2
CASSIEGRAIQYF	.	13	TRBV19	TRBJ2-4
CSVQDRHPGSGNTIYF	TRBD1	16	TRBV29-1	TRBJ1-3
CASQPRDRGESMNTEAFF	TRBD1	18	TRBV27	TRBJ1-1
CASSLWTGRGDYEQYF	TRBD2	16	TRBV7-9	TRBJ2-7
CASSVGSLYEQYF	.	13	TRBV2	TRBJ2-7
CASSPRTGTGNTIYF	TRBD1	15	TRBV9	TRBJ1-3
CASSQASTDTQYF	.	13	TRBV4-2	TRBJ2-3
CASSLQGAGELFF	TRBD1	13	TRBV6-6	TRBJ2-2
CATSRGEEAGANVLTF	.	16	TRBV15	TRBJ2-6
CASSISAGGPGPQETQYF	TRBD2	18	TRBV19	TRBJ2-5
CASSSYTDTQYF	.	12	TRBV7-2	TRBJ2-3
CASSGGEFHEQYF	.	13	TRBV10-1	TRBJ2-7
CAISRLVSGTDTQYF	.	15	TRBV10-3	TRBJ2-3
CASRRLQETQYF	.	12	TRBV18	TRBJ2-5
CASSLLRPAQQFF	.	13	TRBV28	TRBJ2-1
CASSLAWGGSAYKSYTF	.	17	TRBV7-9	TRBJ1-2
CATSPQVNTEAFF	.	13	TRBV15	TRBJ1-1
CASSDLDNSPGELFF	.	15	TRBV6-4	TRBJ2-2
CASSISEGVGGEAFF	.	15	TRBV19	TRBJ1-1
CASSFKRLAGDSDTQYF	TRBD2	17	TRBV7-2	TRBJ2-3
CASSLGGESDGYTF	.	14	TRBV7-9	TRBJ1-2
CAWSAGTTHTQYF	TRBD2	13	TRBV30	TRBJ2-3
CASSLGLYNEQFF	.	13	TRBV19	TRBJ2-1
CASSPESANEQYF	.	13	TRBV18	TRBJ2-7
CASSSGTGAGANVLTF	TRBD1	16	TRBV5-6	TRBJ2-6
CASSSDRGPSYEQYF	TRBD1	15	TRBV19	TRBJ2-7
CAWSQWDGFSVPYF	.	14	TRBV30	TRBJ1-3
CASRGGTTNYGYTF	.	14	TRBV19	TRBJ1-2
CASSFVGVVTEAFF	.	14	TRBV5-6	TRBJ1-1
CASSQPTGGTSGRTGELFF	TRBD2	19	TRBV4-3	TRBJ2-2
CASSLPGQGVGNTEAFF	TRBD1	17	TRBV28	TRBJ1-1
CASSLPQGGNGYTF	.	14	TRBV5-6	TRBJ1-2
CASSVGRRNTEAFF	.	14	TRBV2	TRBJ1-1
CASSQPGQIYNEQFF	.	15	TRBV6-5	TRBJ2-1
CASSQVSDSYFSGNTIYF	.	18	TRBV4-3	TRBJ1-3
CASSLVGREQYF	.	12	TRBV6-5	TRBJ2-7
CASSLASNQPQHF	.	13	TRBV7-6	TRBJ1-5